One and the same sample provided the 32 T cell receptor beta chains below, sequenced in a study of shared clonotypes between healthy human individuals. Clones were read by immunoSEQ multiplex PCR, and TCRdb kept only the in-frame ones, dropping some. The sample has some 1 million clones, about 70% seen once. Material: memory CD4+ T cells sorted from blood. Indicated subset: CD45RA-negative fraction. The receptors were gathered from a man younger than 30 in good health.

To note about this clone: Other DNA sequences in the sample encode the same CDR3. The gene calls are TRBV10-3 and TRBJ2-3; D gene ambiguous. V was shortened by 4 bases and J by 0 bases, with 2 bases between the two germline ends. CDR1 ENHRY and CDR2 SYGVKD come from the germline V gene. This CDR3 has 12 amino acids. CDR3 coding DNA: TGTGCCATCAGTGGGAGCACAGATACGCAGTATTTT. It codes for CAISGSTDTQYF.

The V and J genes are TRBV5-4 and TRBJ1-2; no firm D call. Germline V lookup: CDR1 SGHNT, CDR2 YYREEE (reference sequence). CDR3 length: 14 amino acids. Trimming pared 0 bases from V and 0 bases from J, leaving 6 bases between. This chain's CDR3 is CASSLGSSNYGYTF. The CDR3 bases are TGTGCCAGCAGCTTGGGCAGCTCTAACTATGGCTACACCTTC.

The chain employs TRBV18 and TRBJ2-6, with D possibly being TRBD2 (5 bases). V lost 7 bases and J lost 3, with 10 bases in between. CDR1 is KGHSH, CDR2 LQKENI, per germline. The CDR3 runs to 14 residues. The chain's CDR3 is CASFETNGANVLTF. In nucleotides, the CDR3 is TGTGCCAGCTTCGAGACTAATGGGGCCAACGTCCTGACTTTC.

This clone has just a few counts. The rearrangement uses TRBV4-3 and TRBJ2-7, with D perhaps being TRBD1 or TRBD2 (6 bases each). Germline CDR1 LGHNA, CDR2 YSLEER. This CDR3 is built from 16 residues. The V end lost 0 bases, the J end lost 0 bases, and 12 bases lay between the germline ends. The CDR3 nucleotides are TGCGCCAGCAGCCAAGATCACCCGGGGGCCTCCTACGAGCAGTACTTC. Protein sequence: CASSQDHPGASYEQYF.

The chain uses TRBV11-3 and TRBJ2-3; either TRBD1 or TRBD2 may fit D (6 bases each). The ends were cut back, 2 bases at V and 7 bases at J, with 16 bases in the middle. This CDR3 is built from 15 residues. Germline loops: CDR1 SGHNT, CDR2 YENEEA. CDR3 sequence (DNA): TGTGCCAGCAGCTTATTCACGGGGGCAGGGTATACGCAGTATTTT. This translates into CASSLFTGAGYTQYF.

This clone was seen only a few times. Other DNA sequences of this sample code for an identical CDR3. The CDR3 sequence: CSVGDTGELFF. For the CDR3, the DNA is TGCAGCGTCGGGGACACCGGGGAGCTGTTTTTT. The genes are TRBV29-1 and TRBJ2-2; D is perhaps TRBD2 (5 bases). This CDR3 has 11 residues. V gave up 6 bases and J gave up 3 bases, with 5 bases separating them. Per germline, CDR1 SQVTM and CDR2 ANQGSEA.

The V and J genes are TRBV6-1 and TRBJ2-1; no clear D gene. Germline V gene data show CDR1 as MNHNS and CDR2 as SASEGT. The CDR3 spans 15 residues. V lost 4 bases and J lost 2, with 12 bases in between. Here the CDR3 reads CASSGEQGPYNEQFF. Written as DNA, the CDR3 is TGTGCCAGCAGTGGAGAGCAAGGCCCCTACAATGAGCAGTTCTTC.

The rearrangement uses TRBV7-2 and TRBJ1-3; perhaps TRBD1 as D (6 bases). CDR3 length: 16 residues. With 2 bases removed from V and 0 bases from J, the gap between germline ends came to 11 bases. The germline V gene has CDR1 SGHTA and CDR2 FQGNSA. This chain's CDR3 is CASSLTGQSSGNTIYF. Written as DNA, the CDR3 is TGTGCCAGCAGCTTAACCGGACAGTCCTCTGGAAACACCATATATTTT.

This clone was seen once. J is TRBJ1-2 and V is TRBV12-5; D possibly corresponds to TRBD1 (5 bases). V was trimmed by 2 bases and J by 5 bases, leaving 12 bases between them. CDR3 length equals 14 residues. Per germline, CDR1 LGHNT and CDR2 FRNRAP. The CDR3 DNA is TGTGCTAGTGGTTTGTCAGGGCTAACATATGGCTACACCTTC. This codes for CASGLSGLTYGYTF. The full variable domain, with the rest looked up from reference TRBV12-5 and TRBJ1-2, is DARVTQTPRHKVTEMGQEVTMRCQPILGHNTVFWYRQTMMQGLELLAYFRNRAPLDDSGMPKDRFSAEMPDATLATLKIQPSEPRDSAVYFCASGLSGLTYGYTFGSGTRLTVV.

The chain uses TRBV6-1 and TRBJ1-6, with TRBD1 identical over 8 bases. This CDR3 is 15 amino acids long. With 4 bases clipped from V and 7 bases from J, the junction kept 6 bases outside the gene matches. From germline, CDR1 is MNHNS and CDR2 SASEGT. The CDR3 region has the DNA TGTGCCAGCAGTGGCAGGGGGCAGGTAAATTCACCCCTCCACTTT. Protein: CASSGRGQVNSPLHF.

The rearrangement uses TRBV19 and TRBJ1-1; D gene ambiguous. The V gene's germline CDR1 is LNHDA and CDR2 SQIVND (reference sequence). V lost 6 bases and J lost 3, with 14 bases in between. There are 14 residues in the CDR3. DNA for the CDR3: TGTGCCAGTAGATGGGCGGGTGAGGACACTGAAGCTTTCTTT. Translated: CASRWAGEDTEAFF.

The J gene is TRBJ1-1, the V gene TRBV9; no definite D call. V was shortened by 2 bases and J by 1 base, with 6 bases between the two germline ends. Per germline, CDR1 SGDLS and CDR2 YYNGEE. This CDR3 has 13 residues. CDR3 coding DNA: TGTGCCAGCAGCGTCCTCACGAACACTGAAGCTTTCTTT. Translated: CASSVLTNTEAFF. The full variable domain, with the rest looked up from reference TRBV9 and TRBJ1-1, is DSGVTQTPKHLITATGQRVTLRCSPRSGDLSVYWYQQSLDQGLQFLIQYYNGEERAKGNILERFSAQQFPDLHSELNLSSLELGDSALYFCASSVLTNTEAFFGQGTRLTVV.

The table lists this clone with a count of one. The J gene is TRBJ1-2, the V gene TRBV28, with D perhaps TRBD1 (6 bases). This CDR3 is built from 16 residues. Per germline, CDR1 MDHEN and CDR2 SYDVKM. V was clipped by 5 bases and J by 8 bases, with 24 bases between them. The CDR3 loop is CASSTPVRGWTDGYTF. In DNA form, the CDR3 reads TGTGCCAGCAGTACCCCAGTTAGGGGGTGGACAGACGGCTACACCTTC.

The V gene is TRBV7-9, the J gene TRBJ1-5; 9 bases are shared with TRBD1. This CDR3 has 15 amino acids. Per germline, CDR1 SEHNR and CDR2 FQNEAQ (reference sequence). V lost 5 bases to trimming and J lost 2 bases; unmatched junction nucleotides: 4. CDR3 coding DNA: TGTGCCAGCAGCCCGGGGACAGGGCGCAATCAGCCCCAGCATTTT. Translated: CASSPGTGRNQPQHF.

The V gene is TRBV15, the J gene TRBJ2-2; TRBD1 matches at 8 bases. Germline assignment: CDR1 LNHNV and CDR2 YYDKDF (reference sequence). Trimming took 8 bases from V and 1 from J; bases not matched to a gene: 0. This CDR3 contains 13 residues. CDR3 loop: CATGTGNTGELFF. In nucleotides, the CDR3 is TGTGCCACCGGGACAGGGAACACCGGGGAGCTGTTTTTT.

A single count supports this clone. This chain uses TRBV2 with TRBJ2-1; TRBD2 matches 7 bases. This CDR3 contains 15 residues. V lost 4 bases and J lost 4; bases outside the gene matches: 7. From germline, CDR1 is SNHLY and CDR2 FYNNEI. CDR3 DNA: TGTGCCAGCAGTGCGGCGGGAGCCCTTTACAATGAGCAGTTCTTC. This gives the protein CASSAAGALYNEQFF.

The rearrangement links TRBV7-6 to TRBJ1-4; the D is unclear. CDR1 is SGHVS, CDR2 FNYEAQ, per germline. Deletions cut 0 bases from V and 0 bases from J, with 11 bases between. The CDR3 runs 17 residues. This CDR3 reads CASSLARTSATNEKLFF. CDR3 nucleotide sequence: TGTGCCAGCAGCTTAGCGAGGACGTCTGCAACTAATGAAAAACTGTTTTTT.

The J gene is TRBJ2-1, the V gene TRBV5-1; 11 bases agree with TRBD2. The CDR3 is 19 residues long. J gave up 9 bases and V 3 bases, and 20 bases lay outside the gene matches. The germline CDR1 and CDR2 sequences are SGHRS and YFSETQ. CDR3 sequence (DNA): TGCGCCAGCAGCTCTTTAATTACCGGGACTAGCGGAACGGCCGGTGAGCAGTTCTTC. Translation gives CASSSLITGTSGTAGEQFF.

Many counts were recorded for this clone. V and J are TRBV27 and TRBJ2-7; D unresolved. The germline gives CDR1 MNHEY, CDR2 SMNVEV (reference sequence). V shed 3 bases and J shed 7 bases, with 16 bases lying between them. This CDR3 spans 14 amino acids. The CDR3 nucleotides are TGTGCCAGCAGTTTTGAGGTCGTCGTTGGGGAGCAGTACTTC. It translates to CASSFEVVVGEQYF.

J is TRBJ2-4 and V is TRBV19; the D is unclear. V lost 6 bases, J lost 2 bases, and 11 bases lay in between. The CDR3 is made up of 14 amino acids. Germline V gene lookup returns CDR1 LNHDA and CDR2 SQIVND (reference sequence). The chain's CDR3 is CASSLSGTKNIQYF. CDR3 DNA: TGTGCCAGTAGCCTCTCGGGTACCAAAAACATTCAGTACTTC.

This clone was seen repeatedly, ten times or more. The CDR3 sequence: CASSPPGSTNEKLFF. The CDR3 DNA follows: TGTGCCAGCAGTCCTCCAGGCTCAACTAATGAAAAACTGTTTTTT. The chain combines TRBV28 with TRBJ1-4; D is unresolved. CDR1 and CDR2 from the germline V gene are MDHEN and SYDVKM. The CDR3 extends over 15 amino acids. Trimming pared 5 bases from V and 0 bases from J, leaving 10 bases between.

This clone was recorded only once. The chain recombines TRBV28 with TRBJ1-5, with 8 bases fitting TRBD1. The CDR3 is 15 residues long. In germline, CDR1 is MDHEN, CDR2 SYDVKM. Trimming cost V 2 bases and J 2 bases; bases outside gene matches: 2. The CDR3 reads CASSLADRGNQPQHF. The DNA for the CDR3 is TGTGCCAGCAGTTTAGCGGACAGGGGCAATCAGCCCCAGCATTTT.

This sequence joins TRBV28 and TRBJ2-7; 7 bases match TRBD1. CDR1 MDHEN and CDR2 SYDVKM come from the germline V gene. This CDR3 has 12 residues. V lost 10 bases to trimming and J lost 2 bases; unmatched junction nucleotides: 5. The CDR3 here is CATWTGPYEQYF. The CDR3, as DNA: TGTGCCACCTGGACAGGACCCTACGAGCAGTACTTC. Based on the CDR3 plus reference TRBV28 and TRBJ2-7, the full variable domain is DVKVTQSSRYLVKRTGEKVFLECVQDMDHENMFWYRQDPGLGLRLIYFSYDVKMKEKGDIPEGYSVSREKKERFSLILESASTNQTSMYLCATWTGPYEQYFGPGTRLTVT.

V is TRBV9 and J is TRBJ1-4; 12 nucleotides match TRBD1. Trimming cost V 2 bases and J 7 bases; bases outside gene matches: 9. The CDR3 runs to 17 residues. Looked up from germline, CDR1 is SGDLS and CDR2 is YYNGEE. The chain's CDR3 is CASSVSGQGALGEKLFF. DNA of the CDR3: TGTGCCAGCAGCGTCTCGGGACAGGGGGCTTTAGGTGAAAAACTGTTTTTT. Based on the CDR3 plus reference TRBV9 and TRBJ1-4, the full variable domain is DSGVTQTPKHLITATGQRVTLRCSPRSGDLSVYWYQQSLDQGLQFLIQYYNGEERAKGNILERFSAQQFPDLHSELNLSSLELGDSALYFCASSVSGQGALGEKLFFGSGTQLSVL.

The V and J genes are TRBV30 and TRBJ2-7; 7 nucleotides agree with TRBD1. J was trimmed by 5 bases and V by 8 bases; bases with no gene match: 15. The CDR3 consists of 14 residues. CDR1 and CDR2 from the germline V gene are GTSNPN and SVGIG (reference sequence). This chain's CDR3 is CATDPGQRINEQYF. The CDR3 DNA reads TGTGCCACCGATCCGGGACAGAGAATCAACGAGCAGTACTTC.

The CDR3 sequence: CASTRGRMNTEAFF. The DNA of the CDR3 is TGTGCCAGCACCCGGGGCAGAATGAACACTGAAGCTTTCTTT. The genes are TRBV5-8 and TRBJ1-1; D possibly corresponds to TRBD1 (5 bases). Per the germline V gene, CDR1 is SGHTS and CDR2 is YDEGEE. This CDR3 has 14 amino acids. Trimming left V 6 bases short and J 0 bases short, with 12 bases between.

This clone has more than one count but fewer than ten. The rearrangement uses TRBV4-1 and TRBJ2-7; D may be TRBD2 (5 bases). Germline V gives CDR1 MGHRA, CDR2 YSYEKL. Deletions cut 2 bases from V and 5 bases from J, with 16 bases between. This CDR3 has 15 residues. The CDR3 sequence: CASSQPGSESHEQYF. The CDR3, as DNA: TGCGCCAGCAGCCAACCCGGTAGCGAGTCCCACGAGCAGTACTTC.

The gene calls are TRBV30 and TRBJ1-1; TRBD1 agrees at 7 bases. This CDR3 contains 13 residues. Germline CDR1 GTSNPN, CDR2 SVGIG (reference sequence). The junction had 8 bases not matched to a gene; V was cut back by 5 bases and J by 5 bases. In DNA form, the CDR3 reads TGTGCCTGGCGGGAGGGGGCAAAAACTGAAGCTTTCTTT. It translates to CAWREGAKTEAFF.

The V call is TRBV11-2, the J call TRBJ2-7; perhaps TRBD1 as D (7 bases). CDR3 size: 16 residues. The V gene lost 5 bases and the J gene lost 6 bases, with 23 bases spanning the gap. Germline CDR1 is SGHAT and CDR2 is FQNNGV. The CDR3 DNA reads as TGTGCCAGCAGCCAGAGGGGGCGGACGGGGGATAGCGAGCAGTACTTC. Translating it yields CASSQRGRTGDSEQYF.

CDR3 sequence: CASSPDSGGSPLHF. Here the CDR3 DNA reads TGCGCCAGCAGCCCGGACAGTGGCGGTTCACCCCTCCACTTT. The rearrangement links TRBV5-1 to TRBJ1-6, with D possibly matching TRBD1 (6 bases). Trimming removed 4 bases at V and 9 bases at J, with 14 bases between. This CDR3 spans 14 amino acids. Germline V gene sequence: CDR1 SGHRS, CDR2 YFSETQ.

The chain joins TRBV2 to TRBJ2-7, with TRBD2 identical over 12 bases. The CDR3 length is 14 residues. Germline assignment: CDR1 SNHLY and CDR2 FYNNEI. Trimming removed 3 bases from V and 6 bases from J; junction bases left unmatched: 3. In DNA form, the CDR3 reads TGTGCCAGCAGTGATCTAGCGGGAGGGGTCGAGCAGTACTTC. It encodes CASSDLAGGVEQYF. The whole variable domain, remainder taken from reference TRBV2 and TRBJ2-7, is EPEVTQTPSHQVTQMGQEVILRCVPISNHLYFYWYRQILGQKVEFLVSFYNNEISEKSEIFDDQFSVERPDGSNFTLKIRSTKLEDSAMYFCASSDLAGGVEQYFGPGTRLTVT.

Here the CDR3 reads CASSRGTQAYEQYF. CDR3 nucleotides: TGTGCCAGCAGCCGCGGGACACAAGCCTACGAGCAGTACTTC. The chain is built from TRBV7-9 and TRBJ2-7; D possibly uses TRBD1 or TRBD2 (6 bases each). CDR3 length: 14 residues. V lost 5 bases and J 2 bases, leaving 13 bases between the germline ends. Germline V gene sequence: CDR1 SEHNR, CDR2 FQNEAQ (reference sequence).